This record covers a single TCR beta chain. This record comes from a study of blood T cell repertoires in COVID-19. Study-wide background: From T cells, B-cell-depleted T cells, or PBMCs came the material, which was cDNA or gDNA.

Only in-frame clones appear in the TCRdb table, and some are missing; sequencing was by immunoSEQ multiplex PCR. The table lists approximately 190,000 clones, 70% to 90% of them singletons, with 2.1% in the top ten. This CDR3 has 15 amino acids. From germline, CDR1 is MNHEY and CDR2 SMNVEV (reference sequence). With 2 bases clipped from V and 8 bases from J, the junction kept 11 bases outside the gene matches. The sequencing sample was made of peripheral blood. The source of this sequence is a man aged 70 or older with active or convalescent COVID-19. V gene TRBV27 combines with J gene TRBJ1-1; 7 bases map to TRBD1. In nucleotides, the CDR3 is TGTGCCAGCAGTTTAATCGGGGGACAGATGAAAGAAGCTTTCTTT. Amino acids: CASSLIGGQMKEAFF.